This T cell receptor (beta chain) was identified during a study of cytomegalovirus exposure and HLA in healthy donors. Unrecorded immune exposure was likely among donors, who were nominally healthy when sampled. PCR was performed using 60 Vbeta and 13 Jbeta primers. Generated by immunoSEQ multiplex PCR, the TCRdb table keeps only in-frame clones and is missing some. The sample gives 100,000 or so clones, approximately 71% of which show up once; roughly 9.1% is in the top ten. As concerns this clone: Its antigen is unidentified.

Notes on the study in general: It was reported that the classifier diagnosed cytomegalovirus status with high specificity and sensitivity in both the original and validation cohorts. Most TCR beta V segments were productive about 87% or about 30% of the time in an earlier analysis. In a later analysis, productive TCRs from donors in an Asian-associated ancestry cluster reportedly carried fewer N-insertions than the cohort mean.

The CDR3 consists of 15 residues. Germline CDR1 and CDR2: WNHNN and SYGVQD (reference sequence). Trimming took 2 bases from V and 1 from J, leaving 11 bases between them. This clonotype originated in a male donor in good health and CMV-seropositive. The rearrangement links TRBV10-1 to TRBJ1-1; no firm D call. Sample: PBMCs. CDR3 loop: CASSEEGTENTEAFF. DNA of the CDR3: TGCGCCAGCAGTGAGGAGGGCACGGAGAACACTGAAGCTTTCTTT.